The sequence of this T cell receptor (beta chain) was determined in a study of beta chain features in type 1 diabetes. Findings and caveats of the study: All four CD4+ subsets of Type 1 diabetes patients contained TCRB CDR3s that were moderately but significantly shorter. Any HLA effect on TCRB rearrangement was left unresolved by small sub-analyses.

Each sorted population was over 98% pure. About this clone: Its antigen remains unidentified.

V was clipped by 6 bases and J by 0 bases, with 9 bases between them. There are 14 residues in the CDR3. Germline CDR1 reads MNHNY; CDR2 reads SVGAGI (reference sequence). Reverse transcribing all isolated RNA meant expressed TCRB transcripts were sequenced. Clones were sequenced by immunoSEQ multiplex PCR, and TCRdb holds only the in-frame ones, with some missing. This table holds roughly 500,000 clones, about 30% found once. The sequenced material came from naive CD4+ T cells from blood. The chain is built from TRBV6-6 and TRBJ2-4; D not certain. The TCR comes from a man aged 18 to 30 in good health. The CDR3 DNA follows: TGTGCCAGCAGCACCATAATAGCCAAAAACATTCAGTACTTC. It codes for CASSTIIAKNIQYF.